What follows describes a single T cell receptor beta chain. Its antigen is currently unknown. Researchers prepared the TRB cDNA libraries using 5' RACE with UMI labels. TCRdb reanalyzed the 5' RACE reads, giving one entry per CDR3 protein sequence and no DNA. With 100,000 to 150,000 distinct CDR3 sequences in the sample, the ten largest clones hold about 0.48%. This sample was taken from a study of CXCR3-negative and CXCR3-positive naive CD8 T cells. Study-wide results and caveats: TRB CDR3s were more hydrophobic in CXCR3-positive than in CXCR3-negative naive cells.

Germline lookup yields CDR1 MRHNA and CDR2 SNTAGT. This CDR3 has 18 residues. The receptor comes from a human donor in good health. Some clones in this sample may be carry-over from other donors' samples. The chain couples TRBV6-4 to TRBJ1-2; no DNA is available, so the TRBD1 call from TCRdb remains unchecked. Input material: naive CXCR3- CD8+ T cells from blood. This sample's subset: CD45RO-CCR7+CD27+CD95- naive CD8+ T cells lacking CXCR3 (TNR3-). The CDR3 reads CASSDDPSTGSPMDGYTF.